A selection of T cell receptor beta chains follows, all from one sample in a study of blood T cell repertoires in COVID-19. Method: immunoSEQ multiplex PCR; TCRdb's copy keeps in-frame clones and lacks some. Among some 250,000 clones, more than 85% were seen once, and the ten largest hold approximately 5.3%. Sequencing used peripheral blood. These receptors came from a woman aged 55-75 years with COVID-19, enrolled during active disease. Both conserved end residues are part of each CDR3. The D gene is left open where the match is weak. Some rows mark clone size as missing; the rest say once, few, many or name a class of expanded clone.

v_call,clone_size,j_call,d_call,cdr3_nt,cdr3_aa
TRBV6-5,.,TRBJ2-3,.,TGTGCCAGCAGCCCCCCAGCGCAGTATTTT,CASSPPAQYF
TRBV28,.,TRBJ1-4,TRBD1,TGTGCCAGCAGCTCCCCGACAGGGCAGTATGAAAAACTGTTTTTT,CASSSPTGQYEKLFF
TRBV30,once,TRBJ1-6,TRBD1,TGTGCCTGGAGCGCAGACAGGGGTCTAGTACCCCTCCACTTT,CAWSADRGLVPLHF
TRBV15,.,TRBJ1-2,.,TGTGCCACCAGCAGTCGGGTCCTAGACCCGCCACGAGGCTATGGCTACACCTTC,CATSSRVLDPPRGYGYTF
TRBV19,.,TRBJ2-1,.,TGTGCCAGTAGACCCGAGGGAGCTAACAATGAGCAGTTCTTC,CASRPEGANNEQFF
TRBV6-5,.,TRBJ2-7,.,TGTGCCAGCAGTTCGGCCGGGTCCTACGAGCAGTACTTC,CASSSAGSYEQYF
TRBV10-3,.,TRBJ2-1,TRBD2,TGTGCCATCAGACGGACTAGCGGGAGTAGCACCTACAATGAGCAGTTCTTC,CAIRRTSGSSTYNEQFF
TRBV19,.,TRBJ2-1,TRBD2,TGTGCCAGTAAGTTAGCGGGAGTTTCCTACAATGAGCAGTTCTTC,CASKLAGVSYNEQFF
TRBV7-7,.,TRBJ1-3,.,TGTGCCAGCAGCTTAGGCCAGGGGAGCTCTGGAAACACCATATATTTT,CASSLGQGSSGNTIYF
TRBV11-2,.,TRBJ2-1,TRBD2,TGTGCCAGCAGCTTTATAGCGGGAGGGCCTGTTGAGCAGTTCTTC,CASSFIAGGPVEQFF
TRBV24-1,once,TRBJ2-3,TRBD1,TGTGCCACCAGTGATAGGACAGGGGCCGGCACAGATACGCAGTATTTT,CATSDRTGAGTDTQYF
TRBV7-2,.,TRBJ2-5,.,TGTGCCAGCAGCTTAGTAGGGGGAGCGTCAGAGACCCAGTACTTC,CASSLVGGASETQYF
TRBV30,.,TRBJ2-5,.,TGTGCCTGGGGGCAGCAAGAGACCCAGTACTTC,CAWGQQETQYF
TRBV7-2,.,TRBJ2-1,TRBD2,TGTGCCAGCAGCTTAGTAGCGGGAGCCCCCTACAATGAGCAGTTCTTC,CASSLVAGAPYNEQFF
TRBV11-3,.,TRBJ2-2,TRBD2,TGTGCCAGCAGCCCGGGACTAGCGGGAGACGGGGAGCTGTTTTTT,CASSPGLAGDGELFF
TRBV28,.,TRBJ1-3,.,TGTGCCAGCACTATCGGGAACACCATATATTTT,CASTIGNTIYF
TRBV11-2,few,TRBJ1-4,.,TGTGCCAGCAGTTTCCAACCAGGGACAACTAATGAAAAACTGTTTTTT,CASSFQPGTTNEKLFF
TRBV28,.,TRBJ2-7,.,TGTGCCAGCAGTCCCACGGGGAGGACCGACTCCTACGAGCAGTACTTC,CASSPTGRTDSYEQYF